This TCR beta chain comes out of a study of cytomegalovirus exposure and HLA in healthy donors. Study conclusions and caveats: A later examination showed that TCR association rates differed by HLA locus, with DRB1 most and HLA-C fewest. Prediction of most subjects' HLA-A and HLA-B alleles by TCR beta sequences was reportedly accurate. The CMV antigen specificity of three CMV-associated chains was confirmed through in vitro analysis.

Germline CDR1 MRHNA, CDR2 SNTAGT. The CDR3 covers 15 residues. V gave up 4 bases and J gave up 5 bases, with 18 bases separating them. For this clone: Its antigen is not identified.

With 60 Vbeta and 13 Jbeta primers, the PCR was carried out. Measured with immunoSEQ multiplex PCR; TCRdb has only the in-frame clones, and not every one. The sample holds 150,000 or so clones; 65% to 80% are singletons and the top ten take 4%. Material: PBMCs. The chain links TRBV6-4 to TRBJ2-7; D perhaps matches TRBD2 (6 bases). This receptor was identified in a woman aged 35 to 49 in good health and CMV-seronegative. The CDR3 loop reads CASSGGTDPRNEQYF. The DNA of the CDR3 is TGTGCCAGCAGTGGTGGGACTGACCCCCGGAACGAGCAGTACTTC.